The source of this TCR beta chain is a study of shared clonotypes between healthy human individuals. The CDR3 is made up of 16 amino acids. Germline V CDR1 and CDR2: SGDLS, YYNGEE. The V and J ends lost 4 bases and 0 bases respectively, with 14 bases between them. Profiling relied on immunoSEQ multiplex PCR, and the TCRdb table lists in-frame clones only, not all of them. This table has a few million clones, 93% appearing once. The source is a man between 18 and 29 years old in good health. Some clones in this sample may be carry-over from other donors' samples. The chain has TRBV9 and TRBJ2-1; no clear D gene. The sample taken for sequencing was naive CD4+ T cells from PBMCs. This sample's subset: CD45RA+ positively selected. The CDR3 sequence: CASSPGHLSSYNEQFF. CDR3 nucleotide sequence: TGTGCCAGCAGCCCCGGGCACCTCAGCTCCTACAATGAGCAGTTCTTC. The complete variable domain, with remaining parts taken from reference TRBV9 and TRBJ2-1, reads DSGVTQTPKHLITATGQRVTLRCSPRSGDLSVYWYQQSLDQGLQFLIQYYNGEERAKGNILERFSAQQFPDLHSELNLSSLELGDSALYFCASSPGHLSSYNEQFFGPGTRLTVL.